Listed here are 19 T cell receptor beta chains from one sample, sequenced in a study of shared clonotypes between healthy human individuals. Generated by immunoSEQ multiplex PCR, the TCRdb table keeps only in-frame clones and is missing some. Among approximately 2,300,000 clones listed, just under 95% were seen once. The specimen sequenced was naive CD4+ T cells from PBMCs. Indicated subset: CD45RA+ positively selected. Every receptor here comes from a young man in good health. Some clones in this sample may be carry-over from other donors' samples.

V usage is TRBV15 and J usage is TRBJ1-4, with D unresolved. CDR3 length: 15 residues. The V end lost 1 base, the J end lost 6 bases, and 12 bases lay between the germline ends. Germline-derived CDR1 and CDR2 are LNHNV and YYDKDF (reference sequence). The CDR3 here is CATSRVRNIYEKLFF. In DNA form, the CDR3 reads TGTGCCACCAGCAGAGTTCGGAATATCTATGAAAAACTGTTTTTT.

This chain connects TRBV19 to TRBJ2-7; D is unclear. Trimming stripped 5 bases from V and 2 bases from J, with 10 bases between. This CDR3 is built from 13 residues. Germline CDR1 LNHDA, CDR2 SQIVND (reference sequence). The CDR3 reads CASSPGFTYEQYF. The CDR3 DNA follows: TGTGCCAGTAGTCCCGGGTTTACCTACGAGCAGTACTTC.

This clone was seen a few times. This chain uses TRBV30 with TRBJ1-1; D is undetermined. The CDR3 extends over 14 amino acids. Trimming pared 0 bases from V and 0 bases from J, leaving 8 bases between. CDR1 GTSNPN and CDR2 SVGIG come from the germline V gene (reference sequence). The CDR3 nucleotides read TGTGCCTGGAGTGTCGGCACTCTGAACACTGAAGCTTTCTTT. As protein: CAWSVGTLNTEAFF. Full variable domain (outside the CDR3, taken from reference TRBV30 and TRBJ1-1): SQTIHQWPATLVQPVGSPLSLECTVEGTSNPNLYWYRQAAGRGLQLLFYSVGIGQISSEVPQNLSASRPQDRQFILSSKKLLLSDSGFYLCAWSVGTLNTEAFFGQGTRLTVV.

This sequence joins TRBV29-1 and TRBJ2-4; TRBD2 aligns across 10 bases. The CDR3 has 14 amino acids. Germline values: CDR1 SQVTM, CDR2 ANQGSEA. J lost 4 bases, V lost 5 bases, and 5 bases had no gene match. The CDR3 DNA sequence: TGCAGCGTTCAAGCGGGAGGGGTAAAAAACATTCAGTACTTC. This translates into CSVQAGGVKNIQYF.

The CDR3, as DNA: TGTGCCAGCAGCTTATTCCGTGGTCAGACCTACGAGCAGTACTTC. Protein sequence: CASSLFRGQTYEQYF. V and J are TRBV7-2 and TRBJ2-7; D is unclear. V lost 2 bases to trimming and J lost 2 bases, with 13 bases between them. CDR1 is SGHTA, CDR2 FQGNSA, per germline. There are 15 residues in the CDR3.

The chain combines TRBV5-6 with TRBJ1-4; D gene uncertain. Trimming pared 2 bases from V and 2 bases from J, leaving 10 bases between. The CDR3 consists of 15 residues. The germline gives CDR1 SGHDT, CDR2 YYEEEE. CDR3 residues: CASSLHGSTNEKLFF. The CDR3 DNA reads as TGTGCCAGCAGCTTACACGGGTCCACTAATGAAAAACTGTTTTTT.

This rearrangement joins TRBV7-3 to TRBJ2-7, with a weak D call TRBD2 (5 bases). Trimming removed 2 bases from V and 1 base from J, with 12 bases in between. Germline V gives CDR1 SGHTA, CDR2 FQGTGA. This CDR3 comprises 15 residues. CDR3 sequence (DNA): TGTGCCAGCAGCTTACTTGGGAGTGGGTCCTACGAGCAGTACTTC. This sequence encodes CASSLLGSGSYEQYF.

CDR3 sequence (DNA): TGTGCCAGCTCACTTTATGGCACCGGGGAGCTGTTTTTT. Translating it yields CASSLYGTGELFF. This chain uses TRBV18 with TRBJ2-2; D unresolved. CDR3 size: 13 residues. Trimming removed 4 bases at V and 4 bases at J, with 7 bases between. Germline CDR1 is KGHSH and CDR2 is LQKENI.

The CDR3 reads CSVHLGQGTGIQYF. The CDR3 DNA is TGCAGCGTTCATCTCGGACAGGGTACAGGCATTCAGTACTTC. This chain connects TRBV29-1 to TRBJ2-4; 8 nucleotides agree with TRBD1. CDR1 and CDR2 (germline): SQVTM, ANQGSEA. This CDR3 has 14 residues. Trimming at V came to 5 bases and at J to 9 bases, leaving 12 bases not matched to a gene.

The chain recombines TRBV25-1 with TRBJ1-6; D is possibly TRBD1 (5 bases). Trimming cost V 6 bases and J 10 bases, with 13 bases left between them. Germline V gene lookup returns CDR1 MGHDK and CDR2 SYGVNS. The CDR3 length is 13 residues. This chain's CDR3 is CASRDTGRSPLHF. CDR3 bases: TGTGCCAGCAGGGATACAGGCAGATCACCCCTCCACTTT.

As to this clone: Other DNA sequences in this sample translate to the same CDR3. This chain links TRBV9 with TRBJ2-3, with D hard to call. In germline, CDR1 is SGDLS, CDR2 YYNGEE. The CDR3 length is 13 residues. V lost 0 bases and J lost 5, with 7 bases in between. CDR3 region: CASSVGSEDTQYF. CDR3 DNA: TGTGCCAGCAGCGTAGGGTCTGAAGATACGCAGTATTTT.

The chain is built from TRBV28 and TRBJ2-5, with D perhaps TRBD2 (6 bases). The V gene lost 5 bases and the J gene lost 5 bases, with 18 bases spanning the gap. Germline V gene data show CDR1 as MDHEN and CDR2 as SYDVKM. The CDR3 covers 15 residues. The chain's CDR3 is CASSRPTTGVETQYF. The CDR3 DNA follows: TGTGCCAGCAGTCGACCGACGACGGGGGTGGAGACCCAGTACTTC.

This clone occurred once. This chain links TRBV6-5 with TRBJ2-7, with a possible D match to TRBD1 (5 bases). V was pared by 0 bases and J by 2 bases, with 14 bases between. The germline CDR1 and CDR2 sequences are MNHEY and SVGAGI. The CDR3 extends over 16 amino acids. The CDR3 nucleotides read TGTGCCAGCAGTTACTCGAGACAGCATGGGGCCTACGAGCAGTACTTC. Encoded protein: CASSYSRQHGAYEQYF.

The rearrangement links TRBV28 to TRBJ1-3; D perhaps matches TRBD1 (6 bases). From germline, CDR1 is MDHEN and CDR2 SYDVKM. This CDR3 contains 15 residues. Trimming took 3 bases from V and 0 from J, leaving 9 bases between them. The CDR3 coding sequence is TGTGCCAGCAGTTTCAGGGGTCCCTCTGGAAACACCATATATTTT. This translates into CASSFRGPSGNTIYF. Filled out from reference TRBV28 and TRBJ1-3, the complete variable domain reads DVKVTQSSRYLVKRTGEKVFLECVQDMDHENMFWYRQDPGLGLRLIYFSYDVKMKEKGDIPEGYSVSREKKERFSLILESASTNQTSMYLCASSFRGPSGNTIYFGEGSWLTVV.

This clone was seen only a few times. The chain combines TRBV7-3 with TRBJ1-3; D is perhaps TRBD1 (5 bases). From germline, CDR1 is SGHTA and CDR2 FQGTGA. The V gene lost 5 bases and the J gene lost 0 bases, with 17 bases spanning the gap. The CDR3 runs to 17 residues. CDR3 sequence (DNA): TGTGCCAGCAGCCAGAGGAGGGGCGGGCGCTCTGGAAACACCATATATTTT. It codes for CASSQRRGGRSGNTIYF.

This chain connects TRBV11-2 to TRBJ2-7; D is unresolved. CDR3 length: 12 amino acids. Trimming took 4 bases from V and 3 from J, leaving 7 bases between them. CDR1 SGHAT and CDR2 FQNNGV come from the germline V gene. CDR3 loop: CASSSHSYEQYF. CDR3 DNA sequence: TGTGCCAGCAGCTCACACAGCTACGAGCAGTACTTC. Full variable domain (missing parts from reference TRBV11-2 and TRBJ2-7): EAGVAQSPRYKIIEKRQSVAFWCNPISGHATLYWYQQILGQGPKLLIQFQNNGVVDDSQLPKDRFSAERLKGVDSTLKIQPAKLEDSAVYLCASSSHSYEQYFGPGTRLTVT.

The V gene is TRBV7-9, the J gene TRBJ1-2, with a weak D call TRBD1 (5 bases). The V and J ends lost 2 bases and 4 bases respectively, with 20 bases between them. The germline V gene has CDR1 SEHNR and CDR2 FQNEAQ (reference sequence). This CDR3 has 17 residues. The CDR3 region is CASSLTPRQKSFYGYTF. The CDR3 nucleotides are TGTGCCAGCAGCTTAACCCCCAGACAGAAGAGCTTCTATGGCTACACCTTC.

The table lists this clone with a few counts. The genes are TRBV2 and TRBJ1-2; D gene uncertain. The CDR3 spans 11 residues. Trimming removed 4 bases from V and 7 bases from J, with 7 bases in between. In germline, CDR1 is SNHLY, CDR2 FYNNEI. CDR3 protein: CASSVFGGYTF. The DNA of the CDR3 is TGTGCCAGCAGTGTCTTTGGTGGCTACACCTTC.

This chain uses TRBV6-1 with TRBJ2-7; D unresolved. Trimming left V 0 bases short and J 3 bases short, with 6 bases between. Germline CDR1 MNHNS, CDR2 SASEGT. This CDR3 has 13 amino acids. The CDR3, as DNA: TGTGCCAGCAGTGAAGCGGCCGGCTACGAGCAGTACTTC. Translating gives CASSEAAGYEQYF.